This TCR beta chain was sequenced for a study of blood T cell repertoires in COVID-19. Study as a whole: Spain, Italy and the United States supplied samples that represented acute and convalescent COVID-19. T cells, B-cell-depleted T cells, or PBMCs supplied cDNA or gDNA.

Only in-frame clones appear in the TCRdb table, and some are missing; sequencing was by immunoSEQ multiplex PCR. This table holds 90,000 to 120,000 clones, 80% to 95% found once. The sequence was obtained from a man in his 70s with acute or convalescent COVID-19. Source material: peripheral blood.

The CDR3 loop is CASSLRESGGYTF. The CDR3, as DNA: TGTGCCAGCAGCCTACGAGAGTCAGGAGGCTACACCTTC. This sequence joins TRBV5-4 and TRBJ1-2; D gene unclear. Trimming removed 4 bases at V and 8 bases at J, with 15 bases between. Germline V lookup: CDR1 SGHNT, CDR2 YYREEE (reference sequence). The CDR3 contains 13 residues.